One sample yielded the 25 T cell receptor beta chains listed below, sequenced in a study of cytomegalovirus exposure and HLA in healthy donors. Use of 60 Vbeta and 13 Jbeta primers characterized the PCR. Assay used: immunoSEQ multiplex PCR; TCRdb lists only in-frame clones, some missing. In the table there are some 120,000 clones, roughly 14% of which are singletons. Sequenced: PBMCs. Source of these receptors: a woman under 30 in good health and CMV-seronegative.

This rearrangement joins TRBV5-1 to TRBJ2-3; TRBD2 matches at 7 bases. The germline CDR1 and CDR2 sequences are SGHRS and YFSETQ. The CDR3 is 16 residues long. The J segment lost 2 bases and the V segment lost 0 bases, leaving 6 bases of the junction unmatched. The CDR3 nucleotides read TGCGCCAGCAGCTTGGTAACAGCGGGACTCACAGATACGCAGTATTTT. Translated, it gives CASSLVTAGLTDTQYF.

This clone was detected a few times. CDR3 nucleotide sequence: TGTGCCAGCTCTAGCACAGGGGGGATATCTTTCTTT. It specifies CASSSTGGISFF. The chain has TRBV6-1 and TRBJ1-1; 8 positions match TRBD1. Germline-derived CDR1 and CDR2 are MNHNS and SASEGT. The CDR3 is 12 amino acids. With 8 bases clipped from V and 12 bases from J, the junction kept 11 bases outside the gene matches.

This chain uses TRBV23-1 with TRBJ1-1, with 9 bases matching TRBD1. TRBV23-1 counts as an open reading frame of uncertain function. The CDR3 has 15 amino acids. Trimming cost V 4 bases and J 2 bases; bases outside gene matches: 5. CDR3 sequence (DNA): TGCGCCAGCAGTCTCGGACAGGGGAGAAACACTGAAGCTTTCTTT. This translates into CASSLGQGRNTEAFF.

The chain combines TRBV27 with TRBJ2-3, with a tentative D call TRBD2 (5 bases). CDR1 is MNHEY and CDR2 is SMNVEV in the germline V gene (reference sequence). V was trimmed by 5 bases and J by 9 bases, leaving 12 bases between them. The CDR3 length is 12 residues. CDR3 amino acids: CASSPKTGTQYF. As DNA, the CDR3 is TGTGCCAGCAGTCCGAAGACGGGGACGCAGTATTTT.

The table lists this clone with a few counts. CDR3 region: CASSHWDRTTDTQYF. CDR3 DNA sequence: TGTGCCAGCAGCCACTGGGACAGGACCACAGATACGCAGTATTTT. The rearrangement joins TRBV5-8 to TRBJ2-3, with 8 bases matching TRBD1. The junction had 6 bases not matched to a gene; V was cut back by 4 bases and J by 2 bases. The CDR3 contains 15 residues. Looked up from germline, CDR1 is SGHTS and CDR2 is YDEGEE.

This clone was seen many times. This chain connects TRBV10-1 to TRBJ2-3; 10 bases map to TRBD1. The V and J ends lost 6 bases and 3 bases, in that order; junction bases with no gene match: 15. The CDR3 contains 18 residues. Germline CDR1 and CDR2: WNHNN and SYGVQD (reference sequence). Here the CDR3 DNA reads TGCGCCAGCAGAACCACAATTTCAGGACAGGGGGGGACAGATACGCAGTATTTT. Translation gives CASRTTISGQGGTDTQYF.

The chain recombines TRBV7-3 with TRBJ2-3; TRBD1 agrees at 7 bases. CDR1 SGHTA and CDR2 FQGTGA come from the germline V gene. Trimming at V came to 6 bases and at J to 0 bases, leaving 3 bases not matched to a gene. The CDR3 is 14 residues long. This chain's CDR3 is CASRTGISTDTQYF. DNA for the CDR3: TGTGCCAGCAGGACAGGGATTAGCACAGATACGCAGTATTTT.

The rearrangement joins TRBV2 to TRBJ1-1, with 7 positions matching TRBD1. CDR3 length: 13 amino acids. V was pared by 2 bases and J by 4 bases, with 1 base of the junction left unmatched. The germline V gene encodes CDR1 SNHLY and CDR2 FYNNEI. The CDR3 coding sequence is TGTGCCAGCAGTGAACGACAGGGCACTGAAGCTTTCTTT. This translates into CASSERQGTEAFF.

This clone was seen a few times. The chain has TRBV2 and TRBJ1-2; a weak D match, TRBD1 (5 bases). V lost 4 bases, J lost 3 bases, and 9 bases lay in between. Germline V gene data show CDR1 as SNHLY and CDR2 as FYNNEI. The CDR3 contains 13 residues. CDR3 in amino acids: CASSVEQDYGYTF. CDR3 nucleotide sequence: TGTGCCAGCAGTGTAGAACAGGACTATGGCTACACCTTC. The full variable domain, with the rest looked up from reference TRBV2 and TRBJ1-2, is EPEVTQTPSHQVTQMGQEVILRCVPISNHLYFYWYRQILGQKVEFLVSFYNNEISEKSEIFDDQFSVERPDGSNFTLKIRSTKLEDSAMYFCASSVEQDYGYTFGSGTRLTVV.

The chain links TRBV4-3 to TRBJ2-7, with TRBD1 as a possible D gene (5 bases). CDR1 is LGHNA and CDR2 is YSLEER in the germline V gene. The CDR3 spans 14 residues. V lost 0 bases and J lost 7, with 13 bases in between. The CDR3, as DNA: TGCGCCAGCAGCCAAGACACCAACCCAGGGGAGCAGTACTTC. It encodes CASSQDTNPGEQYF.

This sequence joins TRBV15 and TRBJ1-1; D not resolved. The germline V gene encodes CDR1 LNHNV and CDR2 YYDKDF (reference sequence). The CDR3 length is 13 residues. Trimming removed 5 bases from V and 0 bases from J, with 7 bases in between. The DNA for the CDR3 is TGTGCCACCAGCGGTAGTATGAACACTGAAGCTTTCTTT. Translated, it gives CATSGSMNTEAFF.

The chain joins TRBV6-5 to TRBJ1-5; tentative D call: TRBD1 (5 bases). Germline V gene lookup returns CDR1 MNHEY and CDR2 SVGAGI. V lost 5 bases and J 7 bases, leaving 12 bases between the germline ends. This CDR3 is 13 amino acids long. The CDR3 nucleotides read TGTGCCAGCAGTACAAGGGGTAAACAGCCCCAGCATTTT. It codes for CASSTRGKQPQHF.

This clone is a singleton in its sample. This rearrangement joins TRBV5-8 to TRBJ2-1; 8 bases agree with TRBD1. With 4 bases clipped from V and 5 bases from J, the junction kept 8 bases outside the gene matches. CDR1 is SGHTS, CDR2 YDEGEE, per germline. The CDR3 runs to 15 residues. CDR3 amino acids: CASSVWTGNNNEQFF. Here the CDR3 DNA reads TGTGCCAGCAGCGTATGGACAGGGAATAACAATGAGCAGTTCTTC.

This chain joins TRBV19 and TRBJ1-1; no definite D call. The germline V gene encodes CDR1 LNHDA and CDR2 SQIVND (reference sequence). Trimming removed 1 base at V and 1 base at J, with 4 bases between. This CDR3 comprises 13 residues. CDR3 amino acids: CASSIARNTEAFF. The CDR3 DNA follows: TGTGCCAGTAGTATAGCCAGGAACACTGAAGCTTTCTTT.

This clone was observed a handful of times. Written as DNA, the CDR3 is TGTGCCAGCACCCGACAGTCCTACGAGCAGTACTTC. This gives the protein CASTRQSYEQYF. The gene calls are TRBV2 and TRBJ2-7; D perhaps matches TRBD1 (5 bases). Trimming took off 7 bases at V and 1 base at J, with 8 bases between the two ends. Germline V gene sequence: CDR1 SNHLY, CDR2 FYNNEI. The CDR3 totals 12 residues.

This clone was counted only a few times. The chain joins TRBV5-4 to TRBJ1-1, with no clear D. The CDR3 spans 15 residues. Germline CDR1 is SGHNT and CDR2 is YYREEE (reference sequence). Trimming cost V 4 bases and J 6 bases, with 19 bases left between them. The CDR3 sequence: CASSLGAGRVAEAFF. Here the CDR3 DNA reads TGTGCCAGCAGCCTGGGCGCGGGGAGGGTGGCTGAAGCTTTCTTT.

This rearrangement joins TRBV7-9 to TRBJ1-4, with TRBD1 identical over 8 bases. Trimming took 3 bases from V and 7 from J; bases not matched to a gene: 13. This CDR3 is built from 17 residues. The V gene's germline CDR1 is SEHNR and CDR2 FQNEAQ (reference sequence). CDR3 nucleotides: TGTGCCAGCAGCTTCATCCGACAGGGGCGGAGGGGTGAAAAACTGTTTTTT. Protein product: CASSFIRQGRRGEKLFF.

This chain connects TRBV6-5 to TRBJ2-1, with D unresolved. Germline assignment: CDR1 MNHEY and CDR2 SVGAGI. V shed 7 bases and J shed 9 bases, with 10 bases lying between them. The CDR3 is made up of 11 amino acids. The CDR3 DNA is TGTGCCAGCATGGTCGGTCTTGAGCAGTTCTTC. It translates to CASMVGLEQFF.

The CDR3 DNA reads TGTGCCAGCAGTGGGCAGACTAGCATCAGCGGGGAGCTGTTTTTT. This sequence encodes CASSGQTSISGELFF. The rearrangement uses TRBV2 and TRBJ2-2; 7 bases align to TRBD2. Unmatched junction bases numbered 9, after V lost 4 bases and J lost 7 bases. Germline V gene data show CDR1 as SNHLY and CDR2 as FYNNEI. CDR3 length: 15 amino acids.

This clone was found a few times. This sequence joins TRBV27 and TRBJ2-2, with D tentatively TRBD1 (5 bases). Germline V gene lookup returns CDR1 MNHEY and CDR2 SMNVEV (reference sequence). The CDR3 covers 15 residues. V was clipped by 2 bases and J by 0 bases, with 7 bases between them. For the CDR3, the DNA is TGTGCCAGCAGTTTAGCAGGGCCGAACACCGGGGAGCTGTTTTTT. This translates into CASSLAGPNTGELFF.

Only a few counts were recorded for this clone. This chain joins TRBV9 and TRBJ1-2, with 7 nucleotides matching TRBD1. Germline CDR1 and CDR2: SGDLS and YYNGEE. The J segment lost 6 bases and the V segment lost 0 bases, leaving 2 bases of the junction unmatched. The CDR3 is 13 amino acids. DNA of the CDR3: TGTGCCAGCAGCGTAGGACAGGGCCATGGCTACACCTTC. Translated: CASSVGQGHGYTF.

This clone was observed a few times. The chain couples TRBV6-5 to TRBJ1-6; TRBD1 agrees at 10 bases. Germline values: CDR1 MNHEY, CDR2 SVGAGI. The CDR3 is made up of 15 amino acids. Trimming took 7 bases from V and 4 from J; bases not matched to a gene: 4. The chain's CDR3 is CASTSDRGYNSPLHF. CDR3 bases: TGTGCCAGCACCTCGGACAGGGGGTATAATTCACCCCTCCACTTT.

This clone has more than one count but fewer than ten. The rearrangement links TRBV5-1 to TRBJ2-2; the match to TRBD2 covers 7 bases. The V gene's germline CDR1 is SGHRS and CDR2 YFSETQ. V dropped 7 bases and J dropped 0; count of bases not matched to a gene: 9. This CDR3 spans 16 amino acids. The chain's CDR3 is CASGLLGGTNTGELFF. The CDR3 DNA sequence: TGCGCCAGCGGGCTTCTGGGGGGGACGAACACCGGGGAGCTGTTTTTT.

This chain connects TRBV6-1 to TRBJ1-1, with 7 bases identical to TRBD1. This CDR3 is 17 amino acids long. V dropped 0 bases and J dropped 2; count of bases not matched to a gene: 9. Germline CDR1 is MNHNS and CDR2 is SASEGT. The CDR3: CASSEAPTGTTNTEAFF. The CDR3 region has the DNA TGTGCCAGCAGTGAAGCTCCGACAGGGACCACAAACACTGAAGCTTTCTTT.

The rearrangement joins TRBV6-5 to TRBJ1-6; 10 positions match TRBD1. J gave up 6 bases and V 2 bases, and 4 bases lay outside the gene matches. Germline CDR1 MNHEY, CDR2 SVGAGI. The CDR3 loop spans 16 amino acids. The CDR3 DNA sequence: TGTGCCAGCAGTTACAAGGGGACAGGGGTTAATTCACCCCTCCACTTT. Residues: CASSYKGTGVNSPLHF.